This TCR beta chain was documented in a study of blood T cell repertoires in COVID-19. Looking at the study overall: Acute-phase and convalescent COVID-19 samples originated in the United States, Italy and Spain. From T cells, B-cell-depleted T cells, or PBMCs came the material, which was cDNA or gDNA.

Germline lookup yields CDR1 SGHNT and CDR2 YENEEA. The ends lost 5 bases at V and 0 bases at J; junction bases unmatched: 4. The CDR3 spans 15 residues. Under the authors' procedure: Cell counts per sample came from amplifying reference gene primers. Profiling relied on immunoSEQ multiplex PCR, and the TCRdb table lists in-frame clones only, not all of them. The V and J calls and the clone size are those of that table, but D and trimming were determined from the DNA. The top ten clones hold less than 2.5% of a sample with approximately 15,000 clones, 70% to 90% of them seen once. This chain joins TRBV11-3 and TRBJ1-1; TRBD1 matches at 9 bases. Specimen: peripheral blood. The sequence came from a woman aged 70-85 years in a cohort sampled during active or convalescent COVID-19. DNA for the CDR3: TGTGCCAGCAGCCCCAGGACAGGGGTGAACACTGAAGCTTTCTTT. Translating it yields CASSPRTGVNTEAFF.